Listed below are T cell receptor beta chains from one sample, sequenced in a study of blood T cell repertoires in COVID-19. Using immunoSEQ multiplex PCR, the repertoire was profiled, and TCRdb retains in-frame clones only, with some absent. The profile covers around 400,000 clones, with around 92% appearing a single time and 0.95% to 1.5% taken by the ten largest. The material sequenced was peripheral blood. The origin of the receptors is a man in his forties with acute or convalescent COVID-19. CDR3s include the opening cysteine and the closing phenylalanine or tryptophan. Fields, in order: D gene, V gene, clone size, J gene, CDR3 DNA, CDR3 protein. The D gene is left open where the match is weak. Part of the rows lack a size; the others show once, few, many or a class for expanded clones.

D: NA
V: TRBV7-9
size: NA
J: TRBJ2-7
DNA: TGTGCCAGCCTGGGTACACAGGAATCCTCCTACGAGCAGTACTTC
CDR3: CASLGTQESSYEQYF

D: NA
V: TRBV24-1
size: NA
J: TRBJ1-4
DNA: TGTGCCACCAGTGTTTCCCGGGGGGGTAATAATGAAAAACTGTTTTTT
CDR3: CATSVSRGGNNEKLFF

D: TRBD1
V: TRBV5-1
size: NA
J: TRBJ1-5
DNA: TGCGCCAGCAGCCCACGGACAGGGCGCAATCAGCCCCAGCATTTT
CDR3: CASSPRTGRNQPQHF

D: TRBD1
V: TRBV6-1
size: NA
J: TRBJ1-5
DNA: TGTGCCAGCAGTGGAAGCTGGGGACAGGGGGATCAGCCCCAGCATTTT
CDR3: CASSGSWGQGDQPQHF

D: NA
V: TRBV30
size: NA
J: TRBJ1-5
DNA: TGTGCCGATAATCTGGAGCTGTATAGCAATCAGCCCCAGCATTTT
CDR3: CADNLELYSNQPQHF

D: NA
V: TRBV30
size: NA
J: TRBJ1-1
DNA: TGTGCCTGGAGTGTTGTTGGCCTCAGAGCTTTCTTT
CDR3: CAWSVVGLRAFF

D: TRBD2
V: TRBV14
size: NA
J: TRBJ2-1
DNA: TGTGCCAGCAGGCCGGGACTAGCGGAAGAAGGTCCCTACAATGAGCAGTTCTTC
CDR3: CASRPGLAEEGPYNEQFF

D: TRBD1
V: TRBV4-1
size: NA
J: TRBJ1-2
DNA: TGCGCCAGCAGCCAAGCCCGGGACAGAGGACTCTATGGCTACACCTTC
CDR3: CASSQARDRGLYGYTF

D: TRBD2
V: TRBV15
size: NA
J: TRBJ2-5
DNA: TGTGCCACCAGCGGCGAGCGGGAGGGGAAAGAGACCCAGTACTTC
CDR3: CATSGEREGKETQYF

D: TRBD2
V: TRBV6-6
size: NA
J: TRBJ2-2
DNA: TGTGCCATGACTAGCGTCGGGACCGGGGAGCTGTTTTTT
CDR3: CAMTSVGTGELFF

D: NA
V: TRBV10-1
size: NA
J: TRBJ2-7
DNA: TGCGCCAGCAGTGAGTCGACGGGAATCTACGAGCAGTACTTC
CDR3: CASSESTGIYEQYF

D: NA
V: TRBV5-1
size: NA
J: TRBJ2-1
DNA: TGCGCCAGCAGCTTGGGTCTGAGCTCCTACAATGAGCAGTTCTTC
CDR3: CASSLGLSSYNEQFF

D: TRBD2
V: TRBV14
size: NA
J: TRBJ2-3
DNA: TGTGCCAGCAGCTTAGCGGGAGGGTTCCGCACAGATACGCAGTATTTT
CDR3: CASSLAGGFRTDTQYF

D: TRBD1
V: TRBV5-1
size: NA
J: TRBJ1-1
DNA: TGCGCCAGCAGCCTGGGGACAGGTTTCGTTATGAACACTGAAGCTTTCTTT
CDR3: CASSLGTGFVMNTEAFF

D: TRBD1
V: TRBV2
size: NA
J: TRBJ1-5
DNA: TGTGCCAGCACTCCGGGACAGGGGATCTCTCAGCCCCAGCATTTT
CDR3: CASTPGQGISQPQHF

D: NA
V: TRBV27
size: NA
J: TRBJ1-4
DNA: TGTGCCAGGACAGCTAAACTGTTTTTT
CDR3: CARTAKLFF

D: NA
V: TRBV6-6
size: NA
J: TRBJ2-3
DNA: TGTGCCAGCAGCGAGACCGCGGCCGGTAGCACAGATACGCAGTATTTT
CDR3: CASSETAAGSTDTQYF

D: TRBD2
V: TRBV7-2
size: NA
J: TRBJ2-6
DNA: TGTGCCAGCAGCGAAAGGCGGGGGACCTCTGGGGCCAACGTCCTGACTTTC
CDR3: CASSERRGTSGANVLTF

D: TRBD1
V: TRBV28
size: NA
J: TRBJ2-3
DNA: TGTGCCAGCAGCGAAATCGGGACAGCTCCCACAGATACGCAGTATTTT
CDR3: CASSEIGTAPTDTQYF

D: TRBD1
V: TRBV6-5
size: NA
J: TRBJ2-2
DNA: TGTGCCAGCAGAGGGGACAGGGGGCGAGCCGGGGAGCTGTTTTTT
CDR3: CASRGDRGRAGELFF

D: NA
V: TRBV9
size: few
J: TRBJ1-2
DNA: TGTGCCAGCAGCGTAGACCCGGTTTTGTATGGCTACACCTTC
CDR3: CASSVDPVLYGYTF

D: NA
V: TRBV4-1
size: NA
J: TRBJ2-7
DNA: TGCGCCAGCAGCCTACGGAGTAGCTACGAGCAGTACTTC
CDR3: CASSLRSSYEQYF

D: NA
V: TRBV20-1
size: many
J: TRBJ1-2
DNA: TGCAGTGTTACACCCCACTATGGCTACACCTTC
CDR3: CSVTPHYGYTF

D: TRBD1
V: TRBV2
size: few
J: TRBJ2-4
DNA: TGTGCCAGCAAGCCGGGGACAGGGGGAGAAAACATTCAGTACTTC
CDR3: CASKPGTGGENIQYF

D: NA
V: TRBV2
size: NA
J: TRBJ2-5
DNA: TGTGCCAGCAGTGACGGGAACCAAGAGACCCAGTACTTC
CDR3: CASSDGNQETQYF

D: NA
V: TRBV7-9
size: once
J: TRBJ1-1
DNA: TGTGCCAGCAGCTTCGGAGGTTCGGACACTGAAGCTTTCTTT
CDR3: CASSFGGSDTEAFF

D: TRBD1
V: TRBV13
size: NA
J: TRBJ2-3
DNA: TGTGCCAGCAGCTGGTGGGGACAGGGGAACACAGATACGCAGTATTTT
CDR3: CASSWWGQGNTDTQYF

D: NA
V: TRBV7-2
size: NA
J: TRBJ1-2
DNA: TGTGCCAGCAGCTTAGTAGCGCAGGGGAGTAACTATGGCTACACCTTC
CDR3: CASSLVAQGSNYGYTF

D: TRBD2
V: TRBV18
size: NA
J: TRBJ2-5
DNA: TGTGCCAGCTCACGTGGACTAGCGGGTTTGGAGACCCAGTACTTC
CDR3: CASSRGLAGLETQYF

D: NA
V: TRBV6-5
size: NA
J: TRBJ2-1
DNA: TGTGCCAGCAGCCACGGGGAGGGGGGGCTCAATGAGCAGTTCTTC
CDR3: CASSHGEGGLNEQFF

D: NA
V: TRBV7-9
size: NA
J: TRBJ1-3
DNA: TGTGCCAGCAGCTTATTACCAACAGCCTCTGGAAACACCATATATTTT
CDR3: CASSLLPTASGNTIYF

D: NA
V: TRBV14
size: NA
J: TRBJ2-3
DNA: TGTGCCAGCAGTTGGGCCTTAGGAAGGACAGATACGCAGTATTTT
CDR3: CASSWALGRTDTQYF

D: TRBD1
V: TRBV5-5
size: NA
J: TRBJ1-1
DNA: TGTGCCAGCAGCTATTACGGGGACAGGGAAGCTTTCTTT
CDR3: CASSYYGDREAFF